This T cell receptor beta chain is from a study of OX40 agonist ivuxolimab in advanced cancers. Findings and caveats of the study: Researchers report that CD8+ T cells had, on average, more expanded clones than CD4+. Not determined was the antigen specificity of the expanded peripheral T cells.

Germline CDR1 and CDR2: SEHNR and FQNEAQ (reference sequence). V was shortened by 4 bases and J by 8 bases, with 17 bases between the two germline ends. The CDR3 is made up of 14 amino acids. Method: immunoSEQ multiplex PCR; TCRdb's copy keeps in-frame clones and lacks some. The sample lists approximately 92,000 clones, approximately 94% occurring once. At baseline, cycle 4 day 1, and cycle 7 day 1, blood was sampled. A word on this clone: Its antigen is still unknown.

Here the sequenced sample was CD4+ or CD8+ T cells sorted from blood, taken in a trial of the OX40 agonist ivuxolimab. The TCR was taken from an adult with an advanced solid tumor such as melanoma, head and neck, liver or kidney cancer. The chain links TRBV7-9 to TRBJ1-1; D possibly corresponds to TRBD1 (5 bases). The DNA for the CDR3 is TGTGCCAGCAGCTCCGGGACGGCCGTAATAGAAGCTTTCTTT. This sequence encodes CASSSGTAVIEAFF.